These 15 T cell receptor beta chains originate from one sample sequenced in a study of STAT5B mutations in CD4+ large granular lymphocyte leukemia. Some clones are missing from TCRdb's copy, which holds only in-frame ones; the method was immunoSEQ multiplex PCR. The data hold 28,000 or so clones, with approximately 84% observed a single time. The source material was CD4+ T cells from blood buffy coats. The receptor set was obtained from a human donor in good health.

The J gene is TRBJ1-4, the V gene TRBV19; no definite D call. Germline V gene sequence: CDR1 LNHDA, CDR2 SQIVND (reference sequence). V was shortened by 10 bases and J by 2 bases, with 20 bases between the two germline ends. CDR3 length equals 16 residues. CDR3 nucleotide sequence: TGTGCCACCCTACCTGGATCCCGAGGGACTAATGAAAAACTGTTTTTT. Translated, it gives CATLPGSRGTNEKLFF.

This rearrangement joins TRBV28 to TRBJ2-7; 7 nucleotides agree with TRBD2. The CDR3 totals 13 residues. Trimming at V came to 5 bases and at J to 0 bases, leaving 1 base not matched to a gene. CDR1 MDHEN and CDR2 SYDVKM come from the germline V gene. In DNA, the CDR3 is TGTGCCAGCAGTGGCGGGAGCTCCTACGAGCAGTACTTC. It codes for CASSGGSSYEQYF.

The J gene is TRBJ2-1, the V gene TRBV6-6, with TRBD2 matching 11 bases. CDR1 is MNHNY, CDR2 SVGAGI, per germline (reference sequence). The CDR3 is 15 amino acids. The V segment lost 6 bases and the J segment 6 bases; nucleotides outside the gene matches: 7. The CDR3 protein is CASSRRLAGFNEQFF. CDR3 sequence (DNA): TGTGCCAGCAGCCGCCGACTAGCGGGATTCAATGAGCAGTTCTTC.

The gene calls are TRBV29-1 and TRBJ2-2, with unresolved D. The CDR3 contains 11 residues. V was pared by 8 bases and J by 5 bases, with 9 bases between. Germline CDR1 and CDR2: SQVTM and ANQGSEA. CDR3 sequence: CSIIQTGELFF. The CDR3 DNA reads as TGCAGCATCATTCAGACCGGGGAGCTGTTTTTT.

The chain is built from TRBV7-9 and TRBJ1-6; D perhaps matches TRBD1 (5 bases). Trimming pared 6 bases from V and 5 bases from J, leaving 14 bases between. This CDR3 contains 15 residues. The germline V gene encodes CDR1 SEHNR and CDR2 FQNEAQ (reference sequence). The CDR3 reads CASRWGGGDNSPLHF. CDR3 sequence (DNA): TGTGCCAGCAGATGGGGCGGCGGAGATAATTCACCCCTCCACTTT.

This chain joins TRBV28 and TRBJ2-7; 8 bases agree with TRBD1. The CDR3 totals 16 residues. Germline assignment: CDR1 MDHEN and CDR2 SYDVKM. J was trimmed by 7 bases and V by 5 bases; bases with no gene match: 16. CDR3 loop: CASSTPGTGSLWEQYF. The CDR3 DNA reads as TGTGCCAGCAGTACCCCCGGGACAGGTAGTTTATGGGAGCAGTACTTC.

V usage is TRBV6-1 and J usage is TRBJ2-3; D is perhaps TRBD1 (6 bases). CDR1 is MNHNS and CDR2 is SASEGT in the germline V gene. This CDR3 region has 14 residues. V was cut by 7 bases and J by 0 bases, with 11 bases left in between. CDR3 DNA sequence: TGTGCCAGCAATCTGGACAGAAGCACAGATACGCAGTATTTT. It specifies CASNLDRSTDTQYF.

The chain combines TRBV2 with TRBJ2-2, with D tentatively TRBD1 or TRBD2 (5 bases each). V lost 6 bases and J 7 bases, leaving 15 bases between the germline ends. The germline V gene encodes CDR1 SNHLY and CDR2 FYNNEI. There are 14 residues in the CDR3. DNA of the CDR3: TGTGCCAGCAGAGAAAGGGGACCAAGCGGGGAGCTGTTTTTT. Its translation is CASRERGPSGELFF.

This sequence joins TRBV4-1 and TRBJ2-5, with 8 bases fitting TRBD2. The CDR3 spans 16 residues. The junction had 10 bases not matched to a gene; V was cut back by 2 bases and J by 5 bases. Germline assignment: CDR1 MGHRA and CDR2 YSYEKL. The CDR3 nucleotides are TGCGCCAGCAGCCAATTGTCGGGACTAGGATATGAGACCCAGTACTTC. Translating gives CASSQLSGLGYETQYF.

This chain joins TRBV6-5 and TRBJ2-3, with 9 nucleotides matching TRBD2. The V and J ends lost 7 bases and 3 bases, in that order; junction bases with no gene match: 5. CDR1 MNHEY and CDR2 SVGAGI come from the germline V gene. CDR3 length: 14 amino acids. Here the CDR3 reads CASKIAGATDTQYF. The CDR3 bases are TGTGCCAGCAAGATAGCGGGGGCAACAGATACGCAGTATTTT.

V gene TRBV30 combines with J gene TRBJ1-5, with D possibly TRBD1 on 6 matching bases. Trimming left V 4 bases short and J 2 bases short, with 18 bases between. CDR1 and CDR2 (germline): GTSNPN, SVGIG (reference sequence). The CDR3 totals 16 residues. CDR3 residues: CAWNHGKGVGNQPQHF. For the CDR3, the DNA is TGTGCCTGGAACCATGGTAAGGGGGTAGGCAATCAGCCCCAGCATTTT.

The chain has TRBV14 and TRBJ2-3; D gene uncertain. Trimming stripped 4 bases from V and 5 bases from J, with 10 bases between. Germline CDR1 SGHDN, CDR2 FVKESK. This CDR3 region has 13 residues. The DNA for the CDR3 is TGTGCCAGCAGCCCTACTCGCGTAGATACGCAGTATTTT. Protein sequence: CASSPTRVDTQYF.

This chain connects TRBV28 to TRBJ2-7; unclear D gene. CDR3 length equals 14 residues. Trimming cost V 4 bases and J 4 bases, with 14 bases left between them. CDR1 MDHEN and CDR2 SYDVKM come from the germline V gene. CDR3 residues: CASSSPNPPYEQYV. In DNA form, the CDR3 reads TGTGCCAGCAGTTCTCCCAACCCCCCATACGAGCAGTACGTC.

V gene TRBV28 combines with J gene TRBJ1-1, with TRBD1 as a possible D gene (6 bases). CDR1 is MDHEN, CDR2 SYDVKM, per germline. CDR3 length: 14 residues. Trimming took off 1 base at V and 8 bases at J, with 14 bases between the two ends. The CDR3: CASSLSGAAMEAFF. The CDR3 DNA reads TGTGCCAGCAGTTTATCAGGGGCGGCTATGGAAGCTTTCTTT.

The V and J genes are TRBV2 and TRBJ2-7, with D possibly TRBD1 on 7 matching bases. This CDR3 has 13 residues. The V end was cut by 6 bases, the J end by 3 bases, with 12 bases between. The germline V gene encodes CDR1 SNHLY and CDR2 FYNNEI. CDR3 loop: CASRAGQNYEQYV. Written as DNA, the CDR3 is TGTGCCAGCAGGGCGGGACAGAACTACGAGCAGTACGTC.